The 28 T cell receptor beta chains below were found in one sample sequenced in a study of CD8+CD57+ T cells in acquired aplastic anemia. According to the study, genomic DNA was the template for TCR beta VDJ and CDR3 profiling. TCRdb re-derived calls from the reads in MiXCR, one entry per CDR3 protein. The sample holds around 130,000 distinct CDR3 sequences; over 45% are singletons and the top ten take 2.5%. Input material: sorted CD4+, CD8+, or CD8+CD57+ T cells (not recorded which) from PBMCs. These receptors all stem from a human donor in good health, serving as a control.

This clonotype was recorded many times. The chain couples TRBV6-5 to TRBJ2-7; D unclear. Trimming took off 5 bases at V and 3 bases at J, with 5 bases between the two ends. CDR1 and CDR2 from the germline V gene are MNHEY and SVGAGI. The CDR3 totals 11 residues. The CDR3 region has the DNA TGTGCCAGCAGTACCAACTACGAGCAGTACTTC. This sequence encodes CASSTNYEQYF.

On this clonotype: A much bigger clone sits one base away, suggesting this may be a read error. The chain recombines TRBV4-1 with TRBJ1-6; D is ambiguous. V was trimmed by 1 base and J by 13 bases, leaving 20 bases between them. The CDR3 extends over 16 amino acids. Germline-derived CDR1 and CDR2 are MGHRA and YSYEKL. Here the CDR3 reads CASSQVAGTKLPPLHF. Here the CDR3 DNA reads TGCGCCAGCAGCCAAGTTGCGGGAACCAAATTGCCGCCCCTCCACTTT.

As regards this clonotype: A much bigger clone sits one base away, suggesting this may be a read error. This chain uses TRBV11-3 with TRBJ1-3; TRBD1 is a possible D gene (5 bases). The CDR3 extends over 14 amino acids. V dropped 5 bases and J dropped 4 bases, with 12 bases sitting between them. Germline-derived CDR1 and CDR2 are SGHNT and YENEEA. The CDR3 here is CASSPKDIGNTIYF. CDR3 in DNA: TGTGCCAGCAGCCCAAAGGACATAGGAAACACCATATATTTT.

Ten or more counts support this clonotype. V usage is TRBV20-1 and J usage is TRBJ2-1, with D possibly being TRBD1 (6 bases). The CDR3 has 12 amino acids. Germline V gene lookup returns CDR1 DFQATT and CDR2 SNEGSKA (reference sequence). The germline V and J ends were trimmed by 0 bases and 11 bases, with 11 bases remaining between them. The CDR3 loop reads CSARDQGRQQFF. The CDR3 DNA sequence: TGCAGTGCTAGAGATCAGGGGCGTCAGCAGTTCTTC.

This clonotype was counted a few times. This chain joins TRBV10-3 and TRBJ2-7, with D perhaps matching TRBD1 (7 bases). Trimming shortened V by 8 bases and J by 3 bases, and 11 bases separated the two germline ends. CDR3 size: 12 residues. Germline loops: CDR1 ENHRY, CDR2 SYGVKD. CDR3 loop: CAIAQGGYEQYF. The CDR3 nucleotides are TGTGCCATCGCTCAGGGGGGCTACGAGCAGTACTTC.

This chain connects TRBV10-1 to TRBJ1-5; no clear D gene. The CDR3 contains 15 residues. The V end lost 3 bases, the J end lost 3 bases, and 12 bases lay between the germline ends. CDR1 is WNHNN, CDR2 SYGVQD, per germline (reference sequence). DNA of the CDR3: TGCGCCAGCAGTGATGGCAGGAGCCTCAATCAGCCCCAGCATTTT. It translates to CASSDGRSLNQPQHF.

V usage is TRBV3-1 and J usage is TRBJ2-1, with D hard to call. With 4 bases removed from V and 0 bases from J, the gap between germline ends came to 7 bases. CDR3 length equals 14 residues. CDR1 and CDR2 (germline): LGHDT, YNNKEL (reference sequence). CDR3 loop: CASSPRGSYNEQFF. The CDR3 DNA is TGTGCCAGCAGCCCTCGCGGCTCCTACAATGAGCAGTTCTTC.

The V gene is TRBV19, the J gene TRBJ1-2; 8 bases match TRBD1. With 2 bases clipped from V and 3 bases from J, the junction kept 2 bases outside the gene matches. There are 14 residues in the CDR3. Germline V gene sequence: CDR1 LNHDA, CDR2 SQIVND (reference sequence). For the CDR3, the DNA is TGTGCCAGTAGTATAACGACAGGGGACTATGGCTACACCTTC. Protein sequence: CASSITTGDYGYTF.

The rearrangement uses TRBV9 and TRBJ2-1; D tentatively reads TRBD1 or TRBD2 (6 bases each). The CDR3 is 12 amino acids. V was shortened by 7 bases and J by 7 bases, with 12 bases between the two germline ends. The V gene's germline CDR1 is SGDLS and CDR2 YYNGEE. The CDR3 reads CASGGPRNEQFF. CDR3 nucleotide sequence: TGTGCCAGCGGGGGGCCGAGGAATGAGCAGTTCTTC.

The V and J genes are TRBV5-1 and TRBJ2-1, with 7 nucleotides matching TRBD2. V lost 1 base to trimming and J lost 0 bases; unmatched junction nucleotides: 7. The CDR3 is made up of 17 amino acids. Germline CDR1 and CDR2: SGHRS and YFSETQ. The CDR3 DNA follows: TGCGCCAGCAGCTTGTTTTTGCGGGGGAGCTCCTACAATGAGCAGTTCTTC. Translating it yields CASSLFLRGSSYNEQFF.

This clonotype was detected ten times or more. The rearrangement links TRBV6-5 to TRBJ1-1; D is unresolved. The V gene lost 0 bases and the J gene lost 7 bases, with 9 bases spanning the gap. Germline loops: CDR1 MNHEY, CDR2 SVGAGI. The CDR3 has 13 amino acids. The CDR3 nucleotides read TGTGCCAGCAGTTACTCCCAGCTCGGTGAAGCTTTCTTT. It codes for CASSYSQLGEAFF.

There are a few counts of this clonotype. V is TRBV12-3 or TRBV12-4 and J is TRBJ2-2; TRBD2 matches 8 bases. The CDR3 contains 15 residues. Trimming removed 5 bases from V and 6 bases from J; junction bases left unmatched: 8. The CDR3 sequence is CASSTGSGGAGELFF. For the CDR3, the DNA is TGTGCCAGCAGTACCGGCTCGGGGGGGGCCGGGGAGCTGTTTTTT.

The rearrangement joins TRBV7-9 to TRBJ1-2; TRBD1 is a possible D gene (6 bases). Germline V CDR1 and CDR2: SEHNR, FQNEAQ (reference sequence). The CDR3 totals 14 residues. Trimming removed 2 bases at V and 4 bases at J, with 11 bases between. The CDR3 reads CASSLLDSSYGYTF. The DNA of the CDR3 is TGTGCCAGCAGCTTACTGGACAGTAGCTATGGCTACACCTTC.

The rearrangement joins TRBV15 to TRBJ1-5, with TRBD1 identical over 7 bases. Germline V gene data show CDR1 as LNHNV and CDR2 as YYDKDF (reference sequence). J gave up 6 bases and V 3 bases, and 14 bases lay outside the gene matches. CDR3 length: 17 amino acids. As DNA, the CDR3 is TGTGCCACCAGCAGCTTAGGATGGCAGGGGGGAAGTCAGCCCCAGCATTTT. It codes for CATSSLGWQGGSQPQHF.

This clonotype was picked up many times. This chain connects TRBV5-5 to TRBJ1-5; D is possibly TRBD1 (6 bases). V dropped 2 bases and J dropped 2 bases, with 11 bases sitting between them. Per the germline V gene, CDR1 is SGHKS and CDR2 is YYEKEE (reference sequence). The CDR3 consists of 15 residues. CDR3 nucleotide sequence: TGTGCCAGCAGCTTAGGGGGGACGGGCAATCAGCCCCAGCATTTT. This translates into CASSLGGTGNQPQHF.

This clonotype was recorded many times. This chain connects TRBV11-2 to TRBJ2-1; TRBD2 aligns across 11 bases. Germline CDR1 is SGHAT and CDR2 is FQNNGV. V shed 1 base, J shed 8 bases, and the junction held 10 bases outside the gene matches. CDR3 length: 17 amino acids. Written as DNA, the CDR3 is TGTGCCAGCAGCTTAGGGGCAACTAGCGGGGGAAGTTATGAGCAGTTCTTC. Residues: CASSLGATSGGSYEQFF.

The V call is TRBV7-3, the J call TRBJ2-5; a weak D match, TRBD2 (7 bases). The germline V gene has CDR1 SGHTA and CDR2 FQGTGA. The length of the CDR3 is 15 residues. Trimming shortened V by 1 base and J by 4 bases, and 13 bases separated the two germline ends. CDR3 nucleotides: TGTGCCAGCAGCTTAAGTGGGGGGGCCTTAGAGACCCAGTACTTC. Amino acid sequence: CASSLSGGALETQYF.

The chain has TRBV5-5 and TRBJ2-5, with TRBD1 as a possible D gene (5 bases). Germline V gives CDR1 SGHKS, CDR2 YYEKEE (reference sequence). This CDR3 is 16 amino acids long. V lost 1 base, J lost 0 bases, and 13 bases lay in between. This CDR3 is CASSLSPTVYQETQYF. The CDR3 DNA sequence: TGTGCCAGCAGCTTGTCCCCGACAGTGTACCAAGAGACCCAGTACTTC.

The chain uses TRBV5-8 and TRBJ2-4, with 7 nucleotides matching TRBD1. The CDR3 spans 14 residues. Germline CDR1 and CDR2: SGHTS and YDEGEE. The junction had 6 bases not matched to a gene; V was cut back by 3 bases and J by 6 bases. CDR3: CASSSDRVTNIQYF. Here the CDR3 DNA reads TGTGCCAGCAGCTCCGACAGGGTTACAAACATTCAGTACTTC.

This clonotype was seen repeatedly, ten times or more. The genes are TRBV18 and TRBJ1-4; D is unclear. The CDR3 is 14 residues long. Between the trimmed V and J ends, which lost 6 bases and 6 bases, there was a span of 14 bases. Per germline, CDR1 KGHSH and CDR2 LQKENI. As DNA, the CDR3 is TGTGCCAGCTCGTCGGAATTGGCAGATGAAAAACTGTTTTTT. Its translation: CASSSELADEKLFF.

This chain joins TRBV29-1 and TRBJ2-3; 7 bases agree with TRBD2. Per the germline V gene, CDR1 is SQVTM and CDR2 is ANQGSEA. The CDR3 spans 14 residues. Losses at the gene ends were 7 bases for V and 5 bases for J; bases not matched to a gene: 12. The CDR3 nucleotides read TGCAGCGCAAAGAGGGCTAGCGGTGGAGATACGCAGTATTTT. As protein: CSAKRASGGDTQYF.

Notes on this clonotype: Since a much larger clone is just one base distant, this may be a read error. The chain is built from TRBV11-3 and TRBJ2-7; the D gene could be TRBD1 or TRBD2 (6 bases each). This CDR3 has 15 residues. Looked up from germline, CDR1 is SGHNT and CDR2 is YENEEA. Here the CDR3 reads CASSPGGLNSYGQYF. CDR3 DNA: TGTGCCAGCAGCCCCGGGGGCTTGAACTCCTACGGGCAGTACTTC. Full variable domain (rest looked up from reference TRBV11-3 and TRBJ2-7): EAGVVQSPRYKIIEKKQPVAFWCNPISGHNTLYWYLQNLGQGPELLIRYENEEAVDDSQLPKDRFSAERLKGVDSTLKIQPAELGDSAVYLCASSPGGLNSYGQYFGPGTRLTVT.

Ten or more counts support this clonotype. V gene TRBV20-1 combines with J gene TRBJ2-7; D is perhaps TRBD1 or TRBD2 (5 bases each). CDR1 and CDR2 from the germline V gene are DFQATT and SNEGSKA (reference sequence). The length of the CDR3 is 17 residues. With 6 bases removed from V and 2 bases from J, the gap between germline ends came to 26 bases. The CDR3 reads CSAARDGTKGPTYEQYF. CDR3 sequence (DNA): TGCAGTGCCGCTAGAGATGGCACGAAGGGACCTACCTACGAGCAGTACTTC.

This clonotype was recorded many times. The chain combines TRBV25-1 with TRBJ2-7; 7 bases are a match to TRBD1. V shed 2 bases, J shed 5 bases, and the junction held 9 bases outside the gene matches. This CDR3 spans 15 amino acids. In germline, CDR1 is MGHDK, CDR2 SYGVNS. In nucleotides, the CDR3 is TGTGCCAGCAGTGAAGCGAAGGGGGCTAGGGACGAGCAGTACTTC. Residues: CASSEAKGARDEQYF.

With regard to this clonotype: Sequence at one end of the junction differs from germline and may be a read error. The chain is built from TRBV10-2 and TRBJ1-5, with TRBD1 matching over 9 bases. There are 12 residues in the CDR3. Germline values: CDR1 WSHSY, CDR2 SAAADI. Here the CDR3 DNA reads TGTGCCAGCAAGACAGGGGGGCAGCCCCAGCATTTT. Protein sequence: CASKTGGQPQHF.

The chain couples TRBV29-1 to TRBJ2-5; D call uncertain. Trimming removed 1 base at V and 7 bases at J, with 7 bases between. Germline V lookup: CDR1 SQVTM, CDR2 ANQGSEA. This CDR3 region has 11 residues. CDR3 nucleotide sequence: TGCAGCGTTGAAGGTTCGGGGACCCAGTACTTC. It encodes CSVEGSGTQYF.

The gene calls are TRBV29-1 and TRBJ1-1; TRBD1 matches 11 bases. V lost 3 bases to trimming and J lost 1 base; unmatched junction nucleotides: 1. Germline CDR1 reads SQVTM; CDR2 reads ANQGSEA. CDR3 length: 14 residues. In DNA, the CDR3 is TGCAGCGTTGATGGACAGGGGGCGAACACTGAAGCTTTCTTT. This gives the protein CSVDGQGANTEAFF.

This clonotype was counted a single time. At one end, the junction sequence differs from germline, possibly due to a read error. The chain recombines TRBV6-2 or TRBV6-3 with TRBJ1-2; 8 bases agree with TRBD1. Germline V gene lookup returns CDR1 MNHEY and CDR2 SVGEGT. The CDR3 is made up of 14 amino acids. CDR3 residues: CASIRTGRSGGYTF. CDR3 coding DNA: TGCGCCAGCATCCGGACAGGGAGGTCGGGTGGCTACACCTTC.